This T cell receptor (beta chain) was identified in a study of OX40 agonist ivuxolimab in advanced cancers. Study-wide results and limits: Partial responders receiving 0.1-3.0 mg/kg showed among the lowest clonal expansion.

The CDR3 is 15 amino acids. Per germline, CDR1 SQVTM and CDR2 ANQGSEA. V shed 6 bases, J shed 4 bases, and the junction held 14 bases outside the gene matches. TCRdb keeps only in-frame clones here, not all; method: immunoSEQ multiplex PCR. In the table there are tens of thousands of clones, around 94% of which are singletons. To note about this clone: The antigen is undetermined.

This sequence originates from an adult with an advanced solid tumor such as melanoma, head and neck, liver or kidney cancer. The rearrangement uses TRBV29-1 and TRBJ1-1; 7 bases fit TRBD1. The material sequenced was CD4+ or CD8+ T cells sorted from blood, taken in a trial of the OX40 agonist ivuxolimab. CDR3 region: CSVLQGLGGFTEAFF. Here the CDR3 DNA reads TGCAGCGTCCTACAGGGGTTGGGAGGCTTCACTGAAGCTTTCTTT.